The sequence of this T cell receptor beta chain was determined in a study of control samples from healthy donors and cancer patients (dated by TCRdb to between 2020 and 2021). V drops 0 bases and J drops 0 bases, leaving 6 bases in between. The CDR3 starts with the cysteine, ends with the phenylalanine, and has 14 residues. The retained sequence is limited to the CDR3, 42 bases, with the frame set at the first base. The germline V gene (reference sequence) provides CDR1 LNHNV and CDR2 YYDKDF. Libraries were constructed by the immunoSEQ multiplex PCR assay. In its TCRdb copy, this immuneACCESS table keeps in-frame sequences only and misses some clones. Where compared with another copy, unresolved V genes explain less than half of these, and the others have no known cause. The sample profile shows 100,000 or so clones; around 83% of them were found once. The ten biggest clones cover 1.3% of the sample.

Comments on this clone: What antigen it recognizes has not been identified. Nothing much larger sits one base from this clone, and base qualities are not available.

The V gene is TRBV15 and the J gene is TRBJ2-7; no D gene can be assigned with confidence. Input material: blood. The TCR was taken from a woman between 50 and 59 years old in good health. The CDR3 protein: CATSRDLSSYEQYF. The nucleotide sequence reads TGTGCCACCAGCAGAGATCTTAGCTCCTACGAGCAGTACTTC.